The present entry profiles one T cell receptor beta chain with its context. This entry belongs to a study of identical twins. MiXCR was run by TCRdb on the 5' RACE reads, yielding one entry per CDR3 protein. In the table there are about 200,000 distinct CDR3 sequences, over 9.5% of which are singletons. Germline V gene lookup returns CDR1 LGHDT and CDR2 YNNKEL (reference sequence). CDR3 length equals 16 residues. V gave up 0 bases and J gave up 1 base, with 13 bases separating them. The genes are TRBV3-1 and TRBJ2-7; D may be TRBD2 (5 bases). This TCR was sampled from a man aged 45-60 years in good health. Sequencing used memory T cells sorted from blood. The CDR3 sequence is CASSQDLARTSYEQYF. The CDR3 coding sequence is TGTGCCAGCAGCCAAGATCTCGCCAGGACTTCCTACGAGCAGTACTTC.